This is a list of T cell receptor beta chains from one sample in a study of blood T cell repertoires in COVID-19. Profiled with immunoSEQ multiplex PCR; TCRdb holds only in-frame clones, not every one. The sample contains under 200,000 clones, less than 90% of which appear only once. The specimen sequenced was peripheral blood. The receptors originated from a woman aged 70-85 years with acute or convalescent COVID-19. The CDR3 runs from the conserved cysteine through the conserved F or W. Clone size, where shown, is once, few, many, or a class for clones that have expanded.

abundance	v_gene	j_gene	CDR3aa
-	TRBV24-1	TRBJ2-4	CATSGGERGFNIQYF
few	TRBV4-1	TRBJ1-3	CASSSASGNTIYF
-	TRBV2	TRBJ1-5	CASVRDRNQPQHF
-	TRBV2	TRBJ2-7	CASGLAGLSSYEQYF
-	TRBV11-2	TRBJ1-5	CASSLSPQGSNQPQHF
-	TRBV18	TRBJ2-3	CASSVGIAGLSTDTQYF
-	TRBV9	TRBJ1-6	CASSVAGDNSPLHF
-	TRBV2	TRBJ1-6	CASSIESVNSPLHF
-	TRBV28	TRBJ2-2	CASKKIQGRTGELFF
-	TRBV5-1	TRBJ1-4	CASSPGSRTTNEKLFF
-	TRBV28	TRBJ2-1	CASCPTSGTTPGFF
-	TRBV5-4	TRBJ2-1	CASSHPNYEQFF
-	TRBV5-1	TRBJ2-7	CASSSEGAGGGHEQYF
-	TRBV3-1/TRBV3-2	TRBJ2-1	CASSQEASGVNEQFF
-	TRBV25-1	TRBJ1-3	CASSVPGGQGAGNTIYF
few	TRBV5-4	TRBJ1-2	CASSPQGTDGYTF
-	TRBV5-1	TRBJ1-6	CASSLNRQGESPLHF
-	TRBV7-3	TRBJ2-1	CASSLGLGEQFF
-	TRBV6-2/TRBV6-3	TRBJ2-3	CASSYVGAPNTQYF
few	TRBV6-5	TRBJ1-2	CASSYSRTGMRGYTF
-	TRBV4-2	TRBJ1-4	CASSPDSPVEKLFF
-	TRBV7-9	TRBJ2-3	CASSLGSRGSTDTQYF
once	TRBV29-1	TRBJ2-5	CSVDGGEVATQYF
-	TRBV19	TRBJ1-6	CASSIGKGGNSPLHF
-	TRBV10-3	TRBJ1-4	CAISESGGEKLFF
-	TRBV15	TRBJ2-7	CATSLELPGQAHYEQYF
-	TRBV6-6	TRBJ1-2	CASSYSTQGSRDGYTF
-	TRBV7-9	TRBJ1-2	CASSLAIGQGESGYTF
-	TRBV5-1	TRBJ1-4	CASSFTGTGYEKLFF
-	TRBV7-9	TRBJ2-7	CASSFTGQGIRDEQYF
-	TRBV3-1/TRBV3-2	TRBJ1-2	CASSQGQVGGYTF
-	TRBV12-3/TRBV12-4	TRBJ1-2	CASSLSNYGYTF
-	TRBV6-6	TRBJ2-7	CASSRGQGAYEQYF
-	TRBV18	TRBJ1-2	CASSPGQVLYGYTF
-	TRBV18	TRBJ1-1	CASSVQGNTEAFF
-	TRBV3-1/TRBV3-2	TRBJ1-1	CASSQGMNTEAFF
-	TRBV24-1	TRBJ2-7	CATSGGAVHEQYF
-	TRBV19	TRBJ2-3	CASSIGDRFADTQYF
-	TRBV19	TRBJ1-2	CASTTVNYGYTF
-	TRBV3-1/TRBV3-2	TRBJ2-1	CASSLRGGNNEQFF
-	TRBV11-2	TRBJ2-7	CATLGESYEQYF
-	TRBV14	TRBJ2-2	CASSQFSGTNTGELFF
-	TRBV7-3	TRBJ1-3	CASSLSGGFAGNTIYF
-	TRBV11-3	TRBJ2-1	CASSPQIGTSFNEQFF
-	TRBV11-3	TRBJ2-3	CASSLDFSGSGTDTQYF
-	TRBV28	TRBJ1-2	CASSRPSGQRKYGYTF
-	TRBV6-5	TRBJ1-3	CASNERFSGNTIYF
-	TRBV19	TRBJ2-2	CASSFRGWGTGELFF
-	TRBV7-8	TRBJ2-1	CASSLGARTSAYNEQFF
-	TRBV28	TRBJ2-1	CASSSSGSSYNEQFF